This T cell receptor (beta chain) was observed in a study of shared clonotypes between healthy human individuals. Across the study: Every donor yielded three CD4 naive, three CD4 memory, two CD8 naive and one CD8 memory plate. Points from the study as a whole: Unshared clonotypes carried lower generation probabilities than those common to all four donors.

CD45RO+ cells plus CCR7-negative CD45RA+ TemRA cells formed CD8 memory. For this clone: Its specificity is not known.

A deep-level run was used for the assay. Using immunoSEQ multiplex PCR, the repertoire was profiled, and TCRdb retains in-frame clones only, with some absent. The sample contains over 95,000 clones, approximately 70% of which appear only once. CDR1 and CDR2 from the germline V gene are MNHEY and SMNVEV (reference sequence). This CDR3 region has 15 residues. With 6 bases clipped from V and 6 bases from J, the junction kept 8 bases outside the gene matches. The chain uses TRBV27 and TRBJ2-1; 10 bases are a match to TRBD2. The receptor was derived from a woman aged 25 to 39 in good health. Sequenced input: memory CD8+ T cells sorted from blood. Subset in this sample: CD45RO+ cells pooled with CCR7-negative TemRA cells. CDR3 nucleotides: TGTGCCAGCAGCCTACTTAGCGGGAGGAGCAATGAGCAGTTCTTC. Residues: CASSLLSGRSNEQFF.